The 3 T cell receptor beta chains reported below all come from one sample, sequenced in a study of vaccination effects on CD4 cells after COVID-19. Prior to sequencing, the ViraFEST assay stimulated PBMC with viral peptide pools, which expanded the antigen-specific CD4+ T cells. Isolating CD4+ T cells followed approximately nine days of culture. Recipients of the vaccine had no prior SARS-CoV-2 infection and negative nucleocapsid antibodies. These receptors have no identified antigens. This table comes from immunoSEQ multiplex PCR, and its TCRdb copy is limited to in-frame clones, with some not included. The sample records approximately 76,000 clones, about 79% being singletons. Sample: CD4+ T cells from PBMCs cultured with SARS-CoV-2 spike peptides, taken before COVID-19 vaccination. The receptors shown here come from a human donor who received a COVID-19 vaccine.

This clone was picked up one time. The CDR3 here is CASSHDGQAKSADTQYF. DNA of the CDR3: TGCGCCAGCAGCCATGACGGACAGGCGAAGTCGGCAGATACGCAGTATTTT. The chain joins TRBV4-1 to TRBJ2-3; 7 bases map to TRBD1. This CDR3 spans 17 amino acids. V lost 3 bases and J lost 4; bases outside the gene matches: 13. CDR1 is MGHRA, CDR2 YSYEKL, per germline.

This clone was recorded once. The chain is built from TRBV3-1 (or the pseudogene TRBV3-2) and TRBJ1-4; 7 bases line up with TRBD1. CDR1 is LGHDT, CDR2 YNNKEL, per germline (reference sequence). CDR3 length: 16 residues. V dropped 0 bases and J dropped 6; count of bases not matched to a gene: 7. The CDR3 protein is CASSQDPNRGDEKLFF. CDR3 coding DNA: TGTGCCAGCAGCCAAGACCCGAACAGGGGTGATGAAAAACTGTTTTTT.

This rearrangement joins TRBV15 to TRBJ1-2; 7 positions agree with TRBD1. Per germline, CDR1 LNHNV and CDR2 YYDKDF (reference sequence). This CDR3 is 17 amino acids long. V trimming: 2 bases; J trimming: 0 bases; junction bases outside the gene matches: 9. The CDR3 sequence is CATSRPGDRQANYGYTF. In DNA form, the CDR3 reads TGTGCCACCAGCAGACCGGGGGACAGACAAGCTAACTATGGCTACACCTTC.